One sample yielded the 15 T cell receptor beta chains listed below, sequenced in a study of blood T cell repertoires in COVID-19. Repertoires were generated with immunoSEQ multiplex PCR, while TCRdb's copy carries only in-frame clones and drops some. The sample shows 45,000 to 60,000 clones, 60% to 85% of them seen only once. Material: peripheral blood. The receptors stem from a human donor with active or convalescent COVID-19. The donor label of this sample is uncertain.

The chain links TRBV20-1 to TRBJ2-7, with D hard to call. The V end was cut by 6 bases, the J end by 5 bases, with 11 bases between. The CDR3 runs to 11 residues. Germline CDR1 reads DFQATT; CDR2 reads SNEGSKA (reference sequence). The CDR3 is CSARQGNEQYF. The CDR3, as DNA: TGCAGTGCCCGACAAGGTAACGAGCAGTACTTC.

The V gene is TRBV3-1 (or the pseudogene TRBV3-2), the J gene TRBJ2-3; TRBD2 matches 7 bases. The CDR3 runs to 17 residues. CDR1 LGHDT and CDR2 YNNKEL come from the germline V gene (reference sequence). The V segment lost 3 bases and the J segment 2 bases; nucleotides outside the gene matches: 11. CDR3 in amino acids: CASSQAPQRGHTDTQYF. CDR3 DNA sequence: TGTGCCAGCAGCCAGGCTCCCCAGCGGGGTCACACAGATACGCAGTATTTT.

The rearrangement uses TRBV6-2 or TRBV6-3 and TRBJ2-3; no clear D gene. The CDR3 is 13 amino acids. Trimming stripped 2 bases from V and 4 bases from J, with 7 bases between. Germline V gene sequence: CDR1 MNHEY, CDR2 SVGEGT. The CDR3 nucleotides are TGTGCCAGCAGTTACCCTTCGTCAGATACGCAGTATTTT. Residues: CASSYPSSDTQYF.

J is TRBJ1-1 and V is TRBV19; unclear D gene. The V and J ends lost 3 bases and 2 bases respectively, with 7 bases between them. The CDR3 totals 13 residues. In germline, CDR1 is LNHDA, CDR2 SQIVND (reference sequence). The CDR3 region is CASSMSGNTEAFF. The CDR3 DNA follows: TGTGCCAGTAGTATGTCAGGCAACACTGAAGCTTTCTTT. Full variable domain (remainder filled in from reference TRBV19 and TRBJ1-1): DGGITQSPKYLFRKEGQNVTLSCEQNLNHDAMYWYRQDPGQGLRLIYYSQIVNDFQKGDIAEGYSVSREKKESFPLTVTSAQKNPTAFYLCASSMSGNTEAFFGQGTRLTVV.

The chain combines TRBV6-1 with TRBJ2-3, with D unresolved. Trimming took off 0 bases at V and 2 bases at J, with 9 bases between the two ends. Germline lookup yields CDR1 MNHNS and CDR2 SASEGT. The CDR3 loop spans 15 amino acids. DNA of the CDR3: TGTGCCAGCAGTGAAGCGCAGATTCCCACAGATACGCAGTATTTT. Translated, it gives CASSEAQIPTDTQYF.

The V and J genes are TRBV2 and TRBJ1-1; no clear D. V gave up 4 bases and J gave up 8 bases, with 8 bases separating them. Germline-derived CDR1 and CDR2 are SNHLY and FYNNEI. The CDR3 is 11 amino acids. Written as DNA, the CDR3 is TGTGCCAGCAGTGGGACTGGGGAAGCTTTCTTT. It is translated as CASSGTGEAFF.

The V and J genes are TRBV12-5 and TRBJ2-7; the match to TRBD2 covers 12 bases. The length of the CDR3 is 13 residues. Germline assignment: CDR1 LGHNT and CDR2 FRNRAP. V trimming: 9 bases; J trimming: 2 bases; junction bases outside the gene matches: 2. DNA for the CDR3: TGTGCTAGCTGGACTAGCGGGGCCTACGAGCAGTACTTC. Translation: CASWTSGAYEQYF.

This clone was picked up a small number of times. V and J are TRBV11-3 and TRBJ2-2; no clear D. The V end was cut by 5 bases, the J end by 1 base, with 14 bases between. Germline lookup yields CDR1 SGHNT and CDR2 YENEEA. The CDR3 is made up of 16 amino acids. The CDR3 loop reads CASSPRLELNTGELFF. The CDR3, as DNA: TGTGCCAGCAGCCCCAGACTGGAATTGAACACCGGGGAGCTGTTTTTT.

The chain combines TRBV19 with TRBJ2-1; a weak D match, TRBD2 (6 bases). This CDR3 region has 16 residues. Trimming removed 5 bases from V and 0 bases from J, with 14 bases in between. Germline V CDR1 and CDR2: LNHDA, SQIVND (reference sequence). The DNA of the CDR3 is TGTGCCAGTAGTCCCGGGGCGGGACGCTCCTACAATGAGCAGTTCTTC. This codes for CASSPGAGRSYNEQFF.

This sequence joins TRBV2 and TRBJ2-3; D remains ambiguous. V gave up 7 bases and J gave up 2 bases, with 10 bases separating them. The CDR3 totals 13 residues. The germline V gene has CDR1 SNHLY and CDR2 FYNNEI. CDR3 amino acids: CASTPPHTDTQYF. DNA for the CDR3: TGTGCCAGCACCCCCCCCCACACAGATACGCAGTATTTT. Drawing the rest from reference TRBV2 and TRBJ2-3, the complete variable domain is EPEVTQTPSHQVTQMGQEVILRCVPISNHLYFYWYRQILGQKVEFLVSFYNNEISEKSEIFDDQFSVERPDGSNFTLKIRSTKLEDSAMYFCASTPPHTDTQYFGPGTRLTVL.

V and J are TRBV24-1 and TRBJ2-2; D remains unclear. CDR3 length: 15 residues. The germline V gene encodes CDR1 KGHDR and CDR2 SFDVKD. V lost 3 bases and J lost 4, with 11 bases in between. The DNA of the CDR3 is TGTGCCACCAGTGATAAGCCCCAGCGCACCGGGGAGCTGTTTTTT. Translating it yields CATSDKPQRTGELFF.

J is TRBJ2-7 and V is TRBV2, with 7 bases fitting TRBD2. The CDR3 runs to 13 residues. Germline values: CDR1 SNHLY, CDR2 FYNNEI. V trimming: 4 bases; J trimming: 6 bases; junction bases outside the gene matches: 6. CDR3 region: CASSGTSQREQYF. CDR3 bases: TGTGCCAGCAGTGGGACTAGTCAGCGCGAGCAGTACTTC.

This sequence joins TRBV20-1 and TRBJ2-3, with D perhaps TRBD1 (7 bases). The V gene lost 3 bases and the J gene lost 3 bases, with 13 bases spanning the gap. Per the germline V gene, CDR1 is DFQATT and CDR2 is SNEGSKA (reference sequence). CDR3 length: 14 amino acids. The CDR3 is CSASQAGGTDTQYF. DNA of the CDR3: TGCAGTGCTAGTCAGGCAGGGGGGACAGATACGCAGTATTTT.

This clone was detected ten times or more. The chain combines TRBV6-6 with TRBJ1-5, with 8 nucleotides matching TRBD1. Germline V CDR1 and CDR2: MNHNY, SVGAGI (reference sequence). J was trimmed by 0 bases and V by 2 bases; bases with no gene match: 3. The CDR3 has 16 amino acids. Written as DNA, the CDR3 is TGTGCCAGCAGTTACCTACAGGGGGGTAGCAATCAGCCCCAGCATTTT. Its protein is CASSYLQGGSNQPQHF.

This clone has a single count. The chain uses TRBV28 and TRBJ1-2; the D gene is possibly TRBD1 (5 bases). Germline CDR1 MDHEN, CDR2 SYDVKM. This CDR3 comprises 15 residues. Trimming pared 2 bases from V and 4 bases from J, leaving 14 bases between. DNA for the CDR3: TGTGCCAGCAGTTTAAATTTGGGAGGGACCTATGGCTACACCTTC. The encoded protein is CASSLNLGGTYGYTF.